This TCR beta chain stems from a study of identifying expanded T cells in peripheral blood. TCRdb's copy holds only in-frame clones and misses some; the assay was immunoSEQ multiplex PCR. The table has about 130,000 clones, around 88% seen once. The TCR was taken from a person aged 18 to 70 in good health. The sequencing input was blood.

CDR3 bases: TGTGCCAGCAGCCACCACAGGGATTATGGGAACACTGAAGCTTTCTTT. It encodes CASSHHRDYGNTEAFF. This rearrangement joins TRBV7-6 to TRBJ1-1, with D maybe TRBD1 (6 bases). Germline V gene data show CDR1 as SGHVS and CDR2 as FNYEAQ. The CDR3 spans 16 residues. V dropped 5 bases and J dropped 1 base, with 17 bases sitting between them.